This T cell receptor (beta chain) was recorded in a study of somatic mutations in cytotoxic T cells in rheumatoid arthritis. In the study overall: Right after diagnosis, and before any treatment had started, patient peripheral blood (almost 31 ml EDTA) was drawn. Some V beta antibody-stained T-cell populations were flow-sorted at nearly 100% purity, including V beta1+ cells sequenced for TCRB. Whole-study results and caveats: Significant differences in CD8+ T-cell clonality were not found between rheumatoid arthritis patients and healthy controls (age-matched).

Comments on this clone: Its antigen remains unidentified.

Looked up from germline, CDR1 is SGHRS and CDR2 is YFSETQ. With V trimmed by 5 bases and J by 5 bases, 7 bases remained unmatched. This CDR3 is built from 14 residues. The table came from immunoSEQ multiplex PCR; TCRdb's copy has only in-frame clones and leaves some out. The sample consists of approximately 23,000 clones, nearly 80% of them appearing once. Source material: CD8+ T cells sorted from blood. The source is an adult with rheumatoid arthritis. The chain carries TRBV5-1 and TRBJ2-1; 7 bases agree with TRBD1. In DNA, the CDR3 is TGCGCCAGCAGGACAGGGTCCGTTGACAATGAGCAGTTCTTC. Translation: CASRTGSVDNEQFF. Filled out from reference TRBV5-1 and TRBJ2-1, the complete variable domain reads KAGVTQTPRYLIKTRGQQVTLSCSPISGHRSVSWYQQTPGQGLQFLFEYFSETQRNKGNFPGRFSGRQFSNSRSEMNVSTLELGDSALYLCASRTGSVDNEQFFGPGTRLTVL.